This T cell receptor beta chain emerged from a study of T cell repertoires in cytomegalovirus infection. As for the study in general: CMV infection together with matching HLA type was indicated by public TCR beta signatures.

Trimming left V 7 bases short and J 8 bases short, with 12 bases between. CDR3 size: 12 residues. The germline V gene encodes CDR1 SGHAT and CDR2 FQNNGV. TCRdb called the reads again in MiXCR, with one record for every CDR3 protein. The table lists more than 150,000 distinct CDR3 sequences, around 20% of them singletons, with approximately 10% in the top ten. Worth noting for this clonotype: Its cognate antigen is unknown.

Notes on the study in general: HLA-C-restricted TCR beta clonotypes specific for CMV led the ex vivo response.

Sample: PBMCs. This clonotype was obtained from a human donor in good health (CMV status not recorded). Some clones in this sample may be carry-over from other donors' samples. V and J are TRBV11-2 and TRBJ1-5; no reliable D call. CDR3 nucleotide sequence: TGTGCCAGCAACCAGAGTGGGAAGCCCCAGCATTTT. Amino acid sequence: CASNQSGKPQHF.